These 2 T cell receptor beta chains share one sample of origin, sequenced in a study of response to subunit inactivated influenza vaccine. TCRdb re-called the RT-PCR reads with MiXCR, one entry per CDR3 protein. The sample consists of 650,000 to 800,000 distinct CDR3 sequences, about 14% of them appearing once. The material was PBMCs from blood, obtained 14 days before vaccination. Receptors originate from a middle-aged man who received an inactivated influenza vaccine.

The J gene is TRBJ2-7, the V gene TRBV28; D might be TRBD1 or TRBD2, each matching 5 bases. V lost 2 bases and J lost 1, with 9 bases in between. Germline lookup yields CDR1 MDHEN and CDR2 SYDVKM. The CDR3 is 14 residues long. CDR3 in DNA: TGTGCCAGCAGTTTAATGGGGGTATCCTACGAGCAGTACTTC. It is translated as CASSLMGVSYEQYF.

The chain combines TRBV15 with TRBJ2-7; no firm D call. The germline CDR1 and CDR2 sequences are LNHNV and YYDKDF (reference sequence). V lost 3 bases and J 0 bases, leaving 12 bases between the germline ends. The CDR3 runs 15 residues. The CDR3 protein is CATSSGRLTSYEQYF. CDR3 coding DNA: TGTGCCACCAGCAGTGGACGGTTGACCTCCTACGAGCAGTACTTC.